Shown below are 8 T cell receptor beta chains from a single sample sequenced in a study of shared clonotypes between healthy human individuals. Some clones are missing from TCRdb's copy, which holds only in-frame ones; the method was immunoSEQ multiplex PCR. There are 2,500,000 or so clones in the sample; more than 90% occur only once, and around 0.14% lies in the top ten. The specimen sequenced was naive CD4+ T cells sorted from blood. Described subset: CD45RA+ positively selected. These receptors came from a young man in good health.

The chain carries TRBV29-1 and TRBJ1-3; 10 nucleotides align to TRBD1. The ends lost 7 bases at V and 4 bases at J; junction bases unmatched: 7. The CDR3 runs to 14 residues. Per germline, CDR1 SQVTM and CDR2 ANQGSEA. This CDR3 reads CSAGTGAGGNTIYF. CDR3 in DNA: TGCAGCGCTGGGACAGGGGCAGGAGGAAACACCATATATTTT.

In regard to this clone: Other DNA sequences in the same sample also yield this CDR3. This sequence joins TRBV7-2 and TRBJ2-3; D is ambiguous. The CDR3 length is 13 residues. V lost 5 bases, J lost 6 bases, and 12 bases lay in between. In germline, CDR1 is SGHTA, CDR2 FQGNSA. CDR3 DNA sequence: TGTGCCAGCAGCCCCGGCGTGGGGGATACGCAGTATTTT. This translates into CASSPGVGDTQYF.

The chain carries TRBV29-1 and TRBJ2-3; D is unclear. V was pared by 5 bases and J by 1 base, with 7 bases between. The CDR3 length is 12 residues. Germline V gene lookup returns CDR1 SQVTM and CDR2 ANQGSEA. The CDR3 here is CSVQQGTDTQYF. CDR3 in DNA: TGCAGCGTTCAGCAGGGCACAGATACGCAGTATTTT.

This clone was seen a few times. The sample has other DNA sequences that encode this CDR3 too. J is TRBJ2-7 and V is TRBV5-1; TRBD1 is a possible D gene (6 bases). The V gene lost 4 bases and the J gene lost 1 base, with 12 bases spanning the gap. Germline loops: CDR1 SGHRS, CDR2 YFSETQ. The CDR3 length is 14 residues. CDR3 bases: TGCGCCAGCAGCCTCTCAGGGGTTTCCTACGAGCAGTACTTC. Protein sequence: CASSLSGVSYEQYF.

The chain carries TRBV5-1 and TRBJ2-7, with D possibly TRBD1 on 6 matching bases. V lost 0 bases and J 8 bases, leaving 12 bases between the germline ends. The CDR3 length is 13 residues. In germline, CDR1 is SGHRS, CDR2 YFSETQ. The CDR3 here is CASSLEQGLQQYF. The CDR3 nucleotides read TGCGCCAGCAGCTTGGAACAGGGTTTGCAGCAGTACTTC. Using reference TRBV5-1 and TRBJ2-7 for the parts outside the CDR3, the full variable domain is KAGVTQTPRYLIKTRGQQVTLSCSPISGHRSVSWYQQTPGQGLQFLFEYFSETQRNKGNFPGRFSGRQFSNSRSEMNVSTLELGDSALYLCASSLEQGLQQYFGPGTRLTVT.

This clone has just a few counts. Sequence at one end of the junction differs from germline and may be a read error. The chain recombines TRBV10-3 with TRBJ1-1; D not certain. The CDR3 has 13 amino acids. In germline, CDR1 is ENHRY, CDR2 SYGVKD. For the CDR3, the DNA is TGTGCCATCAGCGAGTCGTTCGAGACTGAAGCTTTCTTT. Its protein product is CAISESFETEAFF.

The V and J genes are TRBV7-2 and TRBJ2-5, with 10 bases fitting TRBD2. Germline CDR1 and CDR2: SGHTA and FQGNSA. CDR3 size: 16 residues. The junction had 7 bases not matched to a gene; V was cut back by 5 bases and J by 1 base. The CDR3 DNA follows: TGTGCCAGCAGCCAAGTAATAGCGGGGGGCCAAGAGACCCAGTACTTC. Protein product: CASSQVIAGGQETQYF.

V and J are TRBV28 and TRBJ2-5; 15 bases align to TRBD2. V gave up 6 bases and J gave up 2 bases; unmatched junction bases: 7. The germline V gene encodes CDR1 MDHEN and CDR2 SYDVKM. CDR3 length equals 17 residues. The CDR3 nucleotides are TGTGCCAGCAGGACCTCGGGACTAGCGGGGGGACAAGAGACCCAGTACTTC. Its protein product is CASRTSGLAGGQETQYF.